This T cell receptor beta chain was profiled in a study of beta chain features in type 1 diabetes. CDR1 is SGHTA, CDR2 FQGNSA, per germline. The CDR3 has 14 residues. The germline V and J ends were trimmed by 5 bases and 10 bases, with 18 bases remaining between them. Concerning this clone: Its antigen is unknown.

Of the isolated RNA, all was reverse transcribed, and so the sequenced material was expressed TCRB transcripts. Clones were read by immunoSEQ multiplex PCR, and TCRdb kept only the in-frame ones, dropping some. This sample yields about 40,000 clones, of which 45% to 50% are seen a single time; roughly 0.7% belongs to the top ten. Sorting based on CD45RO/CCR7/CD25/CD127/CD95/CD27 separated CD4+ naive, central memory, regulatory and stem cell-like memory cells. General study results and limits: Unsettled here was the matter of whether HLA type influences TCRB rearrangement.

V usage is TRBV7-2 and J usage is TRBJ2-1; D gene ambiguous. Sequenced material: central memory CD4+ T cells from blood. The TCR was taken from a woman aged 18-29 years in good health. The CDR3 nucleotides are TGTGCCAGCAGCCTAAAACGGAGTGGCCAGGAGCAGTTCTTC. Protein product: CASSLKRSGQEQFF.